Sequencing of this TCR beta chain was carried out in a study of blood T cell repertoires in COVID-19. At the level of the study: Donors in the United States, Italy and Spain gave samples during acute or convalescent COVID-19. Nucleic acid was either cDNA or gDNA, and it came from T cells, B-cell-depleted T cells, or PBMCs.

Authors' methods: Reference gene primer amplification gave estimated nucleated cell counts. Clones were sequenced by immunoSEQ multiplex PCR, and TCRdb holds only the in-frame ones, with some missing. V and J calls and clone size are copied from that table; D and trimming were computed from the DNA. The sample consists of some 180,000 clones, about four fifths of them appearing once. It was during active infection that Seattle patients were enrolled and then longitudinally followed. The CDR3 runs to 12 residues. V was pared by 8 bases and J by 4 bases, with 4 bases of the junction left unmatched. The genes are TRBV23-1 and TRBJ2-5, with 7 bases aligning to TRBD2. TRBV23-1 counts as an open reading frame of uncertain function. The origin of this receptor is a woman over 75 with COVID-19, enrolled during active disease. Sequencing was carried out using peripheral blood. CDR3 amino acids: CASGGGGETQYF. As DNA, the CDR3 is TGCGCCAGCGGCGGGGGAGGAGAGACCCAGTACTTC.